A single sample gave rise to the 22 T cell receptor beta chains below, sequenced in a study of neurological immune-mediated disorders. TCRdb used MiXCR to reprocess the 5' RACE reads, holding one entry per CDR3 protein. The data contain over 45,000 distinct CDR3 sequences, about 4.2% of them singletons. The sequencing input was CD4+ T cells from blood. These receptors all come from a woman in her thirties or forties with multiple sclerosis.

This clonotype showed up many times. V gene TRBV12-3 or TRBV12-4 combines with J gene TRBJ1-1; D unclear. V lost 7 bases, J lost 4 bases, and 16 bases lay in between. This CDR3 is 14 amino acids long. The CDR3 bases are TGTGCCAGCAAGACACGGGGTTGGGGCACTGAAGCTTTCTTT. Protein product: CASKTRGWGTEAFF.

This clonotype has ten or more counts. The chain is built from TRBV5-1 and TRBJ2-5, with TRBD1 identical over 7 bases. Trimming removed 2 bases from V and 5 bases from J; junction bases left unmatched: 6. Germline lookup yields CDR1 SGHRS and CDR2 YFSETQ. The CDR3 length is 14 residues. The CDR3 loop is CASSFVGGEETQYF. In DNA, the CDR3 is TGCGCCAGCAGCTTCGTAGGGGGCGAGGAGACCCAGTACTTC.

Ten or more counts support this clonotype. The gene calls are TRBV5-1 and TRBJ2-7; D may be TRBD2 (6 bases). CDR3 length: 15 amino acids. Deletions cut 5 bases from V and 1 base from J, with 16 bases between. Germline-derived CDR1 and CDR2 are SGHRS and YFSETQ. CDR3 in amino acids: CASSKGLTPSYEQYF. As DNA, the CDR3 is TGCGCCAGCAGTAAAGGACTAACCCCATCCTACGAGCAGTACTTC.

A remark on this clonotype: The junction departs from germline at one end; a sequencing error may be responsible. The V gene is TRBV5-1, the J gene TRBJ2-3, with D perhaps TRBD2 (7 bases). The CDR3 is 14 residues long. Germline V gene sequence: CDR1 SGHRS, CDR2 YFSETQ. The CDR3 spells CTSSLGGAPDTQYF. The CDR3 DNA follows: TGCACCAGCAGCTTGGGGGGGGCCCCAGATACGCAGTATTTT.

There are a few counts of this clonotype. The J gene is TRBJ1-1, the V gene TRBV20-1, with TRBD1 as a possible D gene (5 bases). The length of the CDR3 is 13 residues. The V and J ends lost 1 base and 12 bases respectively, with 18 bases between them. Germline lookup yields CDR1 DFQATT and CDR2 SNEGSKA (reference sequence). CDR3 sequence reads: CSARGTGPLRTFF. DNA of the CDR3: TGCAGTGCTAGAGGCACGGGACCTCTAAGAACTTTCTTT.

The chain couples TRBV6-5 to TRBJ2-5, with a weak D call TRBD1 (7 bases). Trimming left V 10 bases short and J 3 bases short, with 15 bases between. In germline, CDR1 is MNHEY, CDR2 SVGAGI. The CDR3 sequence is 13 residues long. CDR3 bases: TGTGCCACACGGAGGGGGCGAGAAGAGACCCAGTACTTC. Protein sequence: CATRRGREETQYF.

In this sample, this clonotype turned up many times. This rearrangement joins TRBV29-1 to TRBJ1-3; 9 bases line up with TRBD1. Germline V gene data show CDR1 as SQVTM and CDR2 as ANQGSEA. J was trimmed by 4 bases and V by 4 bases; bases with no gene match: 8. The CDR3 spans 15 residues. The CDR3 sequence is CSVARGTGSGNTIYF. In DNA, the CDR3 is TGCAGCGTTGCGCGGGGGACAGGGTCGGGAAACACCATATATTTT.

This clonotype was picked up many times. This chain joins TRBV4-1 and TRBJ2-7; 8 positions agree with TRBD1. Germline loops: CDR1 MGHRA, CDR2 YSYEKL. CDR3 size: 14 residues. V shed 5 bases and J 6 bases; nucleotides not matched to a gene: 9. Here the CDR3 reads CASSSMTGEVEQYF. In nucleotides, the CDR3 is TGCGCCAGCAGCTCCATGACAGGGGAAGTCGAGCAGTACTTC.

This chain joins TRBV5-1 and TRBJ1-5; no clear D gene. The CDR3 spans 12 residues. Trimming removed 3 bases at V and 9 bases at J, with 10 bases between. Germline lookup yields CDR1 SGHRS and CDR2 YFSETQ. The CDR3 spells CASSSDRGPQHF. CDR3 nucleotides: TGCGCCAGCAGCTCTGACCGCGGGCCCCAGCATTTT.

Many counts were recorded for this clonotype. The chain links TRBV2 to TRBJ1-4; 7 positions match TRBD1. The CDR3 is 14 amino acids. V dropped 4 bases and J dropped 8; count of bases not matched to a gene: 7. The V gene's germline CDR1 is SNHLY and CDR2 FYNNEI. CDR3: CASSGTGEGEKLFF. In DNA, the CDR3 is TGTGCCAGCAGTGGTACAGGGGAGGGAGAAAAACTGTTTTTT.

There are many counts of this clonotype. V is TRBV4-1 and J is TRBJ1-3; tentative D call: TRBD1 (5 bases). CDR1 and CDR2 (germline): MGHRA, YSYEKL. The CDR3 totals 17 residues. V gave up 4 bases and J gave up 0 bases, with 16 bases separating them. This CDR3 is CASSPRTVRGSGNTIYF. The CDR3 DNA reads TGCGCCAGCAGCCCGAGGACTGTTAGGGGCTCTGGAAACACCATATATTTT.

The rearrangement uses TRBV12-3 or TRBV12-4 and TRBJ2-5; D assignment may be TRBD1 or TRBD2 (6 bases each). This CDR3 has 16 amino acids. The V end lost 7 bases, the J end lost 4 bases, and 22 bases lay between the germline ends. This chain's CDR3 is CASTAGPQGGGETQYF. DNA of the CDR3: TGTGCCAGCACCGCCGGGCCCCAAGGGGGAGGAGAGACCCAGTACTTC.

This clonotype occurred many times. The chain joins TRBV12-3 or TRBV12-4 to TRBJ2-3, with a possible D match to TRBD2 (5 bases). The CDR3 is made up of 15 amino acids. Trimming stripped 7 bases from V and 1 base from J, with 15 bases between. The CDR3 DNA reads TGTGCCAGCACCCCCATGGGAGAGGGCACAGATACGCAGTATTTT. Its protein product is CASTPMGEGTDTQYF.

The table lists this clonotype with many counts. CDR3: CASRTGQGTDTQYF. CDR3 DNA: TGTGCCAGCAGAACGGGACAAGGCACAGATACGCAGTATTTT. The rearrangement links TRBV12-3 or TRBV12-4 to TRBJ2-3, with D maybe TRBD1 (6 bases). The CDR3 runs 14 residues. Trimming left V 6 bases short and J 1 base short, with 11 bases between.

This clonotype was seen many times. This chain connects TRBV12-3 or TRBV12-4 to TRBJ2-3; 8 positions match TRBD1. The CDR3 totals 16 residues. With 3 bases clipped from V and 0 bases from J, the junction kept 5 bases outside the gene matches. The CDR3 DNA is TGTGCCAGCAGTTTGGGACAGGCGACTAGCACAGATACGCAGTATTTT. Its protein is CASSLGQATSTDTQYF.

This clonotype was counted many times. The chain joins TRBV5-1 to TRBJ1-1; 11 bases line up with TRBD1. The CDR3 runs 14 residues. J lost 4 bases, V lost 3 bases, and 2 bases had no gene match. Germline V gene sequence: CDR1 SGHRS, CDR2 YFSETQ. CDR3 sequence (DNA): TGCGCCAGCAGCTCGGGGACAGGGGGCACTGAAGCTTTCTTT. This translates into CASSSGTGGTEAFF.

This clonotype was seen many times. The rearrangement links TRBV29-1 to TRBJ2-5; D is perhaps TRBD1 or TRBD2 (7 bases each). The V gene's germline CDR1 is SQVTM and CDR2 ANQGSEA. The V and J ends lost 7 bases and 2 bases respectively, with 17 bases between them. This CDR3 is 14 amino acids long. The CDR3: CSAARGGWQETQYF. DNA of the CDR3: TGCAGCGCTGCCAGGGGGGGGTGGCAAGAGACCCAGTACTTC.

This clonotype appeared many times. The gene calls are TRBV5-1 and TRBJ1-4, with D possibly TRBD1 on 6 matching bases. The CDR3 is made up of 15 amino acids. Germline lookup yields CDR1 SGHRS and CDR2 YFSETQ. V lost 5 bases and J 0 bases, leaving 11 bases between the germline ends. The DNA for the CDR3 is TGCGCCAGCAGGAAGGGGGGGGCAACTAATGAAAAACTGTTTTTT. Translating gives CASRKGGATNEKLFF.

The V and J genes are TRBV7-9 and TRBJ1-5; D perhaps matches TRBD1 (6 bases). Trimming pared 10 bases from V and 1 base from J, leaving 14 bases between. The CDR3 loop spans 14 amino acids. CDR1 SEHNR and CDR2 FQNEAQ come from the germline V gene (reference sequence). CDR3 in DNA: TGTGCCATTAGCCGGACAGAGAGCAATCAGCCCCAGCATTTT. This gives the protein CAISRTESNQPQHF.

Ten or more counts support this clonotype. The gene calls are TRBV7-9 and TRBJ1-3; no clear D. This CDR3 contains 13 residues. V dropped 5 bases and J dropped 1 base, with 6 bases sitting between them. The germline CDR1 and CDR2 sequences are SEHNR and FQNEAQ (reference sequence). CDR3 DNA sequence: TGTGCCAGCAGCCAGGCTTCTGGAAACACCATATATTTT. It specifies CASSQASGNTIYF.

This clonotype has ten or more counts. The genes are TRBV3-1 and TRBJ2-3, with D possibly matching TRBD1 (5 bases). CDR1 is LGHDT and CDR2 is YNNKEL in the germline V gene (reference sequence). Trimming pared 2 bases from V and 0 bases from J, leaving 12 bases between. CDR3 size: 16 residues. The CDR3 here is CASSQSPQGSTDTQYF. In DNA, the CDR3 is TGTGCCAGCAGCCAATCGCCCCAGGGCAGCACAGATACGCAGTATTTT.

This clonotype has ten or more counts. An end of the junction does not agree with germline; a read error may underlie this. The J gene is TRBJ2-1, the V gene TRBV3-1, with 12 bases fitting TRBD2. The CDR3 has 14 residues. Germline CDR1 and CDR2: LGHDT and YNNKEL (reference sequence). The CDR3 nucleotides read TGTGCCAGCAGCCAAGCTCCTAGCGGGGGGGCACTCCTCTTC. It codes for CASSQAPSGGALLF.